A single sample gave rise to the 30 T cell receptor beta chains below, sequenced in a study of T cell clonality in common variable immunodeficiency. Only in-frame clones appear in the TCRdb table, and some are missing; sequencing was by immunoSEQ multiplex PCR. The sample shows about 35,000 clones, no singletons; the ten largest hold around 4%. Sequencing was performed on peripheral blood mononuclear cells. The receptors were sampled from a person between 18 and 75 years old in good health.

To note about this clone: The read ends 3 residues before the CDR3 terminus; that terminus is restored from the germline J gene. V gene TRBV7-9 combines with J gene TRBJ1-1; D not certain. The CDR3 has 11 amino acids. Germline V CDR1 and CDR2: SEHNR, FQNEAQ (reference sequence). The CDR3 DNA, read in part, is TGTGCCAGCAGCCCGTCCTACGAG. Amino acid sequence: CASSPSYE. The full CDR3 is CASSPSYEAFF.

This clone was picked up many times. The CDR3 end lies 3 residues beyond the end of the read and is filled in from the germline J gene. This chain connects TRBV29-1 to TRBJ1-1, with 7 bases fitting TRBD1. Unmatched junction bases numbered 3, after V lost 7 bases and J lost 4 bases. The CDR3 is made up of 11 amino acids. CDR1 and CDR2 (germline): SQVTM, ANQGSEA. CDR3 sequence: CSAQGVTEAFF. CDR3 bases read: TGCAGCGCCCAGGGGGTCACTGAA.

This clone was counted ten times or more. The read halts 3 residues ahead of the CDR3 end, with the missing end drawn from the germline J gene. The J gene is TRBJ1-1, the V gene TRBV5-5; no clear D gene. In germline, CDR1 is SGHKS, CDR2 YYEKEE (reference sequence). V shed 7 bases and J shed 6 bases, with 22 bases lying between them. This CDR3 contains 15 residues. This CDR3 is CASGLPGRGVAEAFF. Partial CDR3 DNA: TGTGCCAGCGGATTACCCGGACGGGGAGTCGCTGAA.

This clone was counted many times. The sequenced fragment ends 3 residues before the CDR3 boundary, so the rest is inferred from the germline J gene. The rearrangement links TRBV29-1 to TRBJ1-5; 9 nucleotides line up with TRBD1. V lost 6 bases to trimming and J lost 6 bases; unmatched junction nucleotides: 6. Germline V gene sequence: CDR1 SQVTM, CDR2 ANQGSEA. The CDR3 has 13 residues. CDR3 DNA (partial): TGCAGCGTAACACAGGGGGCGGGTCAGCCC. Its protein is CSVTQGAGQP. The complete CDR3 protein is CSVTQGAGQPQHF.

As to this clone: Read coverage stops 3 residues before the CDR3 terminus; the germline J gene supplies the remainder. The chain links TRBV6-2 or TRBV6-3 to TRBJ1-2; D is possibly TRBD1 (5 bases). This CDR3 is 15 amino acids long. Germline CDR1 is MNHEY and CDR2 is SVGEGT. V lost 3 bases and J lost 3, with 14 bases in between. Partial CDR3 DNA: TGTGCCAGCAGTTATTATGTCGGGGGTGACTATGGC. Translating it yields CASSYYVGGDYG. The full CDR3 protein is CASSYYVGGDYGYTF.

There are many counts of this clone. The DNA ends 3 residues before the CDR3 does, and the rest of the CDR3 is filled in from the germline J gene. This chain links TRBV27 with TRBJ2-1; D may be TRBD1 (5 bases). CDR1 and CDR2 (germline): MNHEY, SMNVEV (reference sequence). This CDR3 has 13 residues. V lost 6 bases, J lost 0 bases, and 6 bases lay in between. The CDR3 spells CASSDSSYNEQFF. The part of the CDR3 DNA that was read is TGTGCCAGCAGCGACAGCTCCTACAATGAG.

Remarks on this clone: The observed sequence ends 3 residues before the CDR3 terminus, with the missing tail filled in from the germline J gene. The chain recombines TRBV2 with TRBJ2-3; TRBD1 agrees at 10 bases. V shed 6 bases, J shed 6 bases, and the junction held 6 bases outside the gene matches. The CDR3 loop spans 14 amino acids. Germline loops: CDR1 SNHLY, CDR2 FYNNEI. CDR3 bases read: TGTGCCAGCAGAATGACAGGGGGCGATGATACG. Translation gives CASRMTGGDDT. The complete CDR3 sequence is CASRMTGGDDTQYF.

This clone was seen many times. Coverage ceases 3 residues before the CDR3 finishes, and the germline J gene fills in the end. This chain links TRBV19 with TRBJ2-6; D uncertain. Germline values: CDR1 LNHDA, CDR2 SQIVND (reference sequence). V gave up 6 bases and J gave up 0 bases, with 3 bases separating them. CDR3 length equals 13 residues. The CDR3 sequence: CASSYSGANVLTF. The covered CDR3 bases are TGTGCCAGTAGCTACTCTGGGGCCAACGTC.

This clone was seen repeatedly, ten times or more. The CDR3 end is not reached by the read, which stops 3 residues before it; the germline J gene fills it in. The chain links TRBV20-1 to TRBJ2-4; D uncertain. Germline CDR1 reads DFQATT; CDR2 reads SNEGSKA (reference sequence). The CDR3 spans 11 residues. Trimming removed 6 bases at V and 8 bases at J, with 11 bases between. CDR3 DNA (partial): TGCAGTGCCTCTTTTAGAGACATT. The encoded protein is CSASFRDI. The full-length CDR3 reads as CSASFRDIQYF.

This clone was seen a few times. The read halts 3 residues ahead of the CDR3 end, with the missing end drawn from the germline J gene. The V and J genes are TRBV18 and TRBJ1-2; TRBD1 agrees at 9 bases. V was pared by 0 bases and J by 7 bases, with 9 bases of the junction left unmatched. Germline V CDR1 and CDR2: KGHSH, LQKENI. The CDR3 loop spans 16 amino acids. The sequenced part of the CDR3 DNA is TGTGCCAGCTCACCACCGGGGACAGGGCGAGGGGTTGGC. Amino acids: CASSPPGTGRGVG. The full CDR3 sequence reads CASSPPGTGRGVGYTF.

This clone appeared many times. Read coverage stops 3 residues before the CDR3 terminus; the germline J gene supplies the remainder. This sequence joins TRBV7-2 and TRBJ2-7; the match to TRBD1 covers 8 bases. V was pared by 3 bases and J by 4 bases, with 5 bases of the junction left unmatched. CDR1 is SGHTA and CDR2 is FQGNSA in the germline V gene. The length of the CDR3 is 14 residues. CDR3 in amino acids: CASSFGQGTYEQYF. CDR3 bases read: TGTGCCAGCAGCTTTGGACAGGGAACTTACGAG. Based on the CDR3 plus reference TRBV7-2 and TRBJ2-7, the full variable domain is GAGVSQSPSNKVTEKGKDVELRCDPISGHTALYWYRQSLGQGLEFLIYFQGNSAPDKSGLPSDRFSAERTGGSVSTLTIQRTQQEDSAVYLCASSFGQGTYEQYFGPGTRLTVT.

This clone has ten or more counts. Coverage ceases 3 residues before the CDR3 finishes, and the germline J gene fills in the end. This sequence joins TRBV5-1 and TRBJ1-6, with TRBD1 identical over 7 bases. Per germline, CDR1 SGHRS and CDR2 YFSETQ. The CDR3 runs 15 residues. J gave up 10 bases and V 0 bases, and 7 bases lay outside the gene matches. CDR3 residues: CASSLASGGTSPLHF. CDR3 DNA (partial): TGCGCCAGCAGCTTGGCATCAGGGGGAACCTCACCC.

This clone has only a few counts. The read stops 3 residues short of the end of the CDR3; the missing end is completed from the germline J gene. The J gene is TRBJ2-3, the V gene TRBV5-1; 13 positions agree with TRBD2. Germline values: CDR1 SGHRS, CDR2 YFSETQ. This CDR3 spans 17 amino acids. V shed 4 bases, J shed 2 bases, and the junction held 7 bases outside the gene matches. CDR3 bases read: TGCGCCAGCAGCCGACGACTAGCGGGGGGCCTCACAGATACG. As protein: CASSRRLAGGLTDT. The whole CDR3 region reads CASSRRLAGGLTDTQYF.

This clone showed up many times. The CDR3 end falls 3 residues outside the read, so it is completed with the germline J gene. In the same sample, other DNA sequences code for this CDR3. The chain is built from TRBV20-1 and TRBJ2-3, with a possible D match to TRBD1 (5 bases). CDR3 length: 13 amino acids. Germline V gene data show CDR1 as DFQATT and CDR2 as SNEGSKA (reference sequence). The germline V and J ends were trimmed by 0 bases and 4 bases, with 8 bases remaining between them. CDR3 region: CSARDLRADTQYF. The sequenced CDR3 bases are TGCAGTGCTAGAGATCTCAGGGCAGATACG.

This clone was seen many times. The CDR3 spells CSARGDRPPWELFF. The covered CDR3 bases are TGCAGTGCTAGAGGGGACAGACCACCGTGGGAG. This rearrangement joins TRBV20-1 to TRBJ2-2, with TRBD1 matching over 7 bases. With the read ending 3 residues before the CDR3 end, the germline J gene is used to fill in that end. The junction had 8 bases not matched to a gene; V was cut back by 1 base and J by 9 bases. Germline CDR1 and CDR2: DFQATT and SNEGSKA (reference sequence). The CDR3 is 14 residues long.

With respect to this clone: The CDR3 is cut off 3 residues early in the read; its end comes from the germline J gene. The chain recombines TRBV5-1 with TRBJ2-1; D is ambiguous. From germline, CDR1 is SGHRS and CDR2 YFSETQ. Trimming cost V 2 bases and J 4 bases, with 10 bases left between them. CDR3 length: 14 amino acids. This CDR3 reads CASSFATPYNEQFF. The part of the CDR3 DNA that was read is TGCGCCAGCAGCTTCGCGACACCTTACAATGAG.

This clone has only a few counts. One junction end does not reproduce the germline sequence, and a read error may be involved. The read falls 3 residues short of the CDR3 end, and the missing part is taken from the germline J gene. The chain recombines TRBV6-1 with TRBJ1-5, with 10 bases aligning to TRBD1. This CDR3 contains 16 residues. CDR1 is MNHNS and CDR2 is SASEGT in the germline V gene. The CDR3 DNA, read in part, is TGTGCCAGCAGAGAAGGGACAGGGGCTTCAAATCAGCCC. It translates to CASREGTGASNQP. The CDR3 in its entirety is CASREGTGASNQPQHF.

About this clone: Coverage ceases 3 residues before the CDR3 finishes, and the germline J gene fills in the end. J is TRBJ2-5 and V is TRBV2; 11 bases fit TRBD2. V trimming: 5 bases; J trimming: 1 base; junction bases outside the gene matches: 6. This CDR3 spans 16 amino acids. Germline V gene data show CDR1 as SNHLY and CDR2 as FYNNEI. CDR3 DNA (partial): TGTGCCAGCAGTTCCGGGACTAGCGGTTTCCAAGAGACC. It translates to CASSSGTSGFQET. The whole CDR3 protein reads CASSSGTSGFQETQYF.

This clone was recorded many times. The read ends 3 residues early relative to the CDR3; the germline J gene fills the gap. This rearrangement joins TRBV20-1 to TRBJ2-3; perhaps TRBD2 as D (6 bases). CDR1 is DFQATT, CDR2 SNEGSKA, per germline (reference sequence). Trimming stripped 3 bases from V and 6 bases from J, with 16 bases between. This CDR3 region has 14 residues. Partial CDR3 DNA: TGCAGTGCTAGGAGGGTGGAGGGCCTGGATACG. Protein: CSARRVEGLDT. In full, the CDR3 is CSARRVEGLDTQYF.

Incomplete CDR3 DNA: TGCGCCAGCAGCCCAAGCCCGGGACAGGGGTCCCACGAG. Amino acids: CASSPSPGQGSHE. The CDR3 as a whole reads CASSPSPGQGSHEQYF. The chain carries TRBV5-1 and TRBJ2-7; 10 bases are shared with TRBD1. The observed sequence ends 3 residues before the CDR3 terminus, with the missing tail filled in from the germline J gene. Germline loops: CDR1 SGHRS, CDR2 YFSETQ. Losses at the gene ends were 4 bases for V and 5 bases for J; bases not matched to a gene: 12. This CDR3 region has 16 residues.

Details on this clone: The CDR3 extends 3 residues past the end of the read, so its final part is completed from the germline J gene. V gene TRBV7-9 combines with J gene TRBJ1-1; D unclear. Between the trimmed V and J ends, which lost 5 bases and 7 bases, there was a span of 20 bases. Germline V gene sequence: CDR1 SEHNR, CDR2 FQNEAQ (reference sequence). This CDR3 region has 15 residues. The part of the CDR3 DNA that was read is TGTGCCAGCAGCCCCGTCCGAGGGCGCGGGTTTGAA. It specifies CASSPVRGRGFE. In full, the CDR3 reads CASSPVRGRGFEAFF.

This clone was picked up many times. The read halts 3 residues ahead of the CDR3 end, with the missing end drawn from the germline J gene. This chain uses TRBV20-1 with TRBJ2-7; 7 bases line up with TRBD1. Trimming took 5 bases from V and 3 from J; bases not matched to a gene: 13. Germline assignment: CDR1 DFQATT and CDR2 SNEGSKA (reference sequence). The CDR3 spans 15 residues. CDR3 DNA (partial): TGCAGTGCTGGGCTCTTCGGGACAGATATCTACGAG. It codes for CSAGLFGTDIYE. The full CDR3 protein is CSAGLFGTDIYEQYF.

This clone was picked up many times. The CDR3 end lies 3 residues beyond the end of the read and is filled in from the germline J gene. V and J are TRBV7-2 and TRBJ2-7; D call uncertain. Germline loops: CDR1 SGHTA, CDR2 FQGNSA. The germline V and J ends were trimmed by 7 bases and 5 bases, with 9 bases remaining between them. This CDR3 contains 11 residues. The sequenced CDR3 bases are TGTGCCAGCATCCTTCTTGACGAG. It yields the protein CASILLDE. The CDR3, in full, reads CASILLDEQYF. The full variable domain, completed using reference TRBV7-2 and TRBJ2-7, is GAGVSQSPSNKVTEKGKDVELRCDPISGHTALYWYRQSLGQGLEFLIYFQGNSAPDKSGLPSDRFSAERTGGSVSTLTIQRTQQEDSAVYLCASILLDEQYFGPGTRLTVT.

This clone was recorded many times. The read falls 3 residues short of the CDR3 end, and the missing part is taken from the germline J gene. V gene TRBV9 combines with J gene TRBJ2-3; D is unresolved. Trimming removed 0 bases from V and 4 bases from J, with 9 bases in between. The CDR3 runs 14 residues. The germline CDR1 and CDR2 sequences are SGDLS and YYNGEE. The sequenced part of the CDR3 DNA is TGTGCCAGCAGCGTAGGTTCCCAATCAGATACG. This sequence encodes CASSVGSQSDT. The complete CDR3 protein is CASSVGSQSDTQYF.

CDR3 loop: CASSLGRDFNQPQHF. CDR3 DNA (partial): TGTGCCAGCAGCTTAGGCCGGGACTTTAATCAGCCC. J is TRBJ1-5 and V is TRBV7-8, with D perhaps TRBD1 (5 bases). The observed sequence ends 3 residues before the CDR3 terminus, with the missing tail filled in from the germline J gene. V lost 1 base to trimming and J lost 4 bases, with 11 bases between them. The CDR3 runs to 15 residues. Germline V gene sequence: CDR1 SGHVS, CDR2 FQNEAQ.

This clone came up many times. The CDR3 is cut off 3 residues early in the read; its end comes from the germline J gene. The rearrangement joins TRBV7-8 to TRBJ1-2; a possible D gene is TRBD1 (6 bases). Germline V gene data show CDR1 as SGHVS and CDR2 as FQNEAQ. Trimming cost V 0 bases and J 7 bases, with 15 bases left between them. The CDR3 is 15 residues long. The part of the CDR3 DNA that was read is TGTGCCAGCAGCTTAGCGCGACAGGTATCCGGTGGC. Amino acids: CASSLARQVSGG. The whole CDR3 sequence reads CASSLARQVSGGYTF.

This clone showed up just a few times. With the read ending 3 residues before the CDR3 end, the germline J gene is used to fill in that end. The chain joins TRBV7-9 to TRBJ1-2; 7 bases match TRBD1. The germline V gene has CDR1 SEHNR and CDR2 FQNEAQ (reference sequence). The CDR3 loop spans 14 amino acids. CDR3 protein: CASSLTRQGYDYTF. The CDR3 DNA, read in part, is TGTGCCAGCAGCTTAACCCGACAGGGCTACGAC.

This clone has at least ten counts. Sequencing ends 3 residues short of the CDR3 end; the germline J gene provides the rest. The chain combines TRBV10-1 with TRBJ2-3, with D perhaps matching TRBD1 (6 bases). Germline values: CDR1 WNHNN, CDR2 SYGVQD (reference sequence). V was trimmed by 7 bases and J by 0 bases, leaving 8 bases between them. The CDR3 covers 13 residues. CDR3 DNA (partial): TGCGCCAGCACCACAGGGAGCACAGATACG. Translation gives CASTTGSTDT. The whole CDR3 protein reads CASTTGSTDTQYF.

This clone was picked up a small number of times. The sequence runs out 3 residues before the end of the CDR3; the remainder is reconstructed from the germline J gene. J is TRBJ2-5 and V is TRBV19, with D hard to call. The CDR3 sequence is 15 residues long. The V end was cut by 0 bases, the J end by 1 base, with 9 bases between. Looked up from germline, CDR1 is LNHDA and CDR2 is SQIVND (reference sequence). The covered CDR3 bases are TGTGCCAGTAGTATAGATTGGGCCAGCCAAGAGACC. Residues: CASSIDWASQET. The entire CDR3 is CASSIDWASQETQYF. The variable domain in full, completed from reference TRBV19 and TRBJ2-5, reads DGGITQSPKYLFRKEGQNVTLSCEQNLNHDAMYWYRQDPGQGLRLIYYSQIVNDFQKGDIAEGYSVSREKKESFPLTVTSAQKNPTAFYLCASSIDWASQETQYFGPGTRLLVL.

On this clone: The read finishes 3 residues shy of the CDR3 end, and the germline J gene is used to complete it. The J gene is TRBJ1-2, the V gene TRBV30; D not certain. CDR3 length: 12 amino acids. CDR1 is GTSNPN and CDR2 is SVGIG in the germline V gene (reference sequence). CDR3 DNA (partial): TGTGCCTGGAGTGTACAGTTAGATACC. Protein: CAWSVQLDT. In full, the CDR3 is CAWSVQLDTYTF.